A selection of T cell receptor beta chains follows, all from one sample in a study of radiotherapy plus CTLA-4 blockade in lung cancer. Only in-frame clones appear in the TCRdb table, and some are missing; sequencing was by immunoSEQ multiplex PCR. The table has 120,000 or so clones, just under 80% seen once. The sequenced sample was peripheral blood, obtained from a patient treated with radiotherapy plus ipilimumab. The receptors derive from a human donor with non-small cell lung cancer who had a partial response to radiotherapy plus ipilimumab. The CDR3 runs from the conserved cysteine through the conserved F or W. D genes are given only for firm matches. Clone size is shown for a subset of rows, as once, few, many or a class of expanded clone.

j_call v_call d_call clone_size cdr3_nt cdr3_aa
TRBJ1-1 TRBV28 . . TGTGCCAGCAGTTCCCTTGGGGGAGGGGAGCCTGAAGCTTTCTTT CASSSLGGGEPEAFF
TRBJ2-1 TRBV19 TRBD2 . TGTGCCAGTAAGGGGCGGGGGACTAGCGGCGCATCGAGCTCCTACAATGAGCAGTTCTTC CASKGRGTSGASSSYNEQFF
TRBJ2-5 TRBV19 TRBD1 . TGTGCCAGTAGTATTGGACAGGGGGCACAAGAGACCCAGTACTTC CASSIGQGAQETQYF
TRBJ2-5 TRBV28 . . TGTGCCAGCAGACCTAGACAGACCCTTCAAGAGACCCAGTACTTC CASRPRQTLQETQYF
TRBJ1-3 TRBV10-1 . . TGCGCCAGCAGCCCCAGTCCCCCATCTCCTGGAAACACCATATATTTT CASSPSPPSPGNTIYF
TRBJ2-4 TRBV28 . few TGTGCCAGCAGTCCACAAACAACCGCCAAAAACATTCAGTACTTC CASSPQTTAKNIQYF
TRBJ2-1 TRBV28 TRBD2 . TGTGCCAGCAGTTCCAGGACTAGCGGGAGGCTCAATGAGCAGTTCTTC CASSSRTSGRLNEQFF
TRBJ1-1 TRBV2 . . TGTGCCAGCAGTGCAGGGGCGTACACTGAAGCTTTCTTT CASSAGAYTEAFF
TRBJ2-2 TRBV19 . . TGTGCCAGTAGTATAGGAGCGGATCTCACCGGGGAGCTGTTTTTT CASSIGADLTGELFF
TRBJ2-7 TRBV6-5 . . TGTGCCAGCAGTCTTAGCGACCGCGAGCAGTACTTC CASSLSDREQYF
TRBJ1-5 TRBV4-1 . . TGCGCCAGCAGCCAAGTAGGCGGGGGAATCAATCAGCCCCAGCATTTT CASSQVGGGINQPQHF
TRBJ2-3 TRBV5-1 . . TGCGCCAGCAGCTTGGCTGGCCCTAGCACAGATACGCAGTATTTT CASSLAGPSTDTQYF
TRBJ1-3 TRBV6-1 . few TGTGCCAGCAGTGAAGAGGCGGTGTCAGGAAACACCATATATTTT CASSEEAVSGNTIYF
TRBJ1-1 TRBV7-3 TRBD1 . TGTGCCAGCAGCTTATTAGGGACAGGGGACACTGAAGCTTTCTTT CASSLLGTGDTEAFF
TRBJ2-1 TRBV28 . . TGTGCCAGCAGTTTTGCTTCAAACAGGGTATTCAATGAGCAGTTCTTC CASSFASNRVFNEQFF
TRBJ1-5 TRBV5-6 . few TGTGCCAGCAGCTGGCAGGGTAGCAATCAGCCCCAGCATTTT CASSWQGSNQPQHF
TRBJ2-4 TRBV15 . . TGTGCCACCAGCATTCCCGGGTTAGCCAAAAACATTCAGTACTTC CATSIPGLAKNIQYF
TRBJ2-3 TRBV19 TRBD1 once TGTGCCAGTAGCTTAGGGGCAGGGGGCAAAGATACGCAGTATTTT CASSLGAGGKDTQYF
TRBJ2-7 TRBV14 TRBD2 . TGTGCCAGCAGCCGGCTAGCGGGCGACCGTCCCTACGAGCAGTACTTC CASSRLAGDRPYEQYF
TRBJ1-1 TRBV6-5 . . TGTGCCAGCAGTTATCATAACACTGAAGCTTTCTTT CASSYHNTEAFF
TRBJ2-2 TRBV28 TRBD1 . TGTGCCAGCAGTTTATTGACAGGGTCGCTGTTTTTT CASSLLTGSLFF
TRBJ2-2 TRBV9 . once TGTGCCAGCAGCCCCCGACAGCCCTCGGGCACCGGGGAGCTGTTTTTT CASSPRQPSGTGELFF
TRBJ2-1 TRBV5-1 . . TGCGCCAGCAGCTTGGGGGCGGGAACATCCTACAATGAGCAGTTCTTC CASSLGAGTSYNEQFF
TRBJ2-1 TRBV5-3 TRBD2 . TGTGCCAGAAGCTTCGGGACTAGCGGGAGCAATGAGCAGTTCTTC CARSFGTSGSNEQFF
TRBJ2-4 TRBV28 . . TGTGCCAGCAGTTTCGCAGGGGCCAAAAACATTCAGTACTTC CASSFAGAKNIQYF
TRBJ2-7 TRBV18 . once TGTGCCAGCTCACCTACAGGGTACTCCGAGCAGTACTTC CASSPTGYSEQYF
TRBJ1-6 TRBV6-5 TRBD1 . TGTGCCGCACGGGACAGCTCTAATTCACCCCTCCACTTT CAARDSSNSPLHF
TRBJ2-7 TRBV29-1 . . TGCAGCGTTGCAGACAACTACGAGCAGTACTTC CSVADNYEQYF
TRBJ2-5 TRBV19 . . TGTGCCAGTAGTGAGGAGAAGACCCAGTACTTC CASSEEKTQYF
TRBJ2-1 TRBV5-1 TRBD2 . TGCGCCAGCAGCCCGAGGACTAGCGGGAGCGATGAGCAGTTCTTC CASSPRTSGSDEQFF
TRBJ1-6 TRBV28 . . TGTGCCAGCAGTTTCCGGGGAGGAGGTTATAATTCACCCCTCCACTTT CASSFRGGGYNSPLHF
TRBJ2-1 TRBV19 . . TGTGCCAGTAGTATAAGGGGAAGCTCCTACAATGAGCAGTTCTTC CASSIRGSSYNEQFF
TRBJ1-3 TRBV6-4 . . TGTGCCAGCAACAGGAGGGGCGGAAACACCATATATTTT CASNRRGGNTIYF
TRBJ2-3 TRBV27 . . TGTGCCAGCAGTGCCCCCCAGGGTGCGGGGCGGAATACGCAGTATTTT CASSAPQGAGRNTQYF
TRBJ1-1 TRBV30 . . TGTGCCTGGAGTGTTCAGGGGAACACTGAAGCTTTCTTT CAWSVQGNTEAFF
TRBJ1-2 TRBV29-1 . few TGCAGCGTTGAACCCGCAGGGAAGGGCTATGGCTACACCTTC CSVEPAGKGYGYTF
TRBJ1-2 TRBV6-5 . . TGTGCCAGCAGTGAAGGGACAAGGAGACGAGGCTACACCTTC CASSEGTRRRGYTF
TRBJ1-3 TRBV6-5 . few TGTGCCAGCCGGAGGAGGACAGCTGGAAACACCATATATTTT CASRRRTAGNTIYF
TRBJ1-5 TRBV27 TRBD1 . TGTGCCAGCAGGACAGGGGGGGGCAATCAGCCCCAGCATTTT CASRTGGGNQPQHF
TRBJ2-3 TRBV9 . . TGTGCCAGCAGCGTAGGGTCTTCCTACACAGATACGCAGTATTTT CASSVGSSYTDTQYF
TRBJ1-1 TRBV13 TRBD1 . TGTGCCAGCAGACTCGGACAGGGGAATAAAGTAACTGAAGCTTTCTTT CASRLGQGNKVTEAFF
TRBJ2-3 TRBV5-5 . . TGTGCCAGCAGTATGCTAGGTGTAGGCACAGATACGCAGTATTTT CASSMLGVGTDTQYF
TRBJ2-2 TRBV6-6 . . TGTGCCAGCAACCCACTGGGGGGAGGCACCGGGGAGCTGTTTTTT CASNPLGGGTGELFF
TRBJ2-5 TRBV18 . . TGTGCCAGCTCATCCGTTCTAGGAGAGACCCAGTACTTC CASSSVLGETQYF
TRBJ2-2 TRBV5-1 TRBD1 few TGCGCCAGCAGGACAGGGCAAGAGACCGGGGAGCTGTTTTTT CASRTGQETGELFF
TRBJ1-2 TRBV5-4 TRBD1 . TGTGCCAGCAGCTTTGACAGGGGGCAGGGTGGCTACACCTTC CASSFDRGQGGYTF
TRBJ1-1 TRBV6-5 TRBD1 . TGTGCCAGCAACGGACAGGGGAACACTGAAGCTTTCTTT CASNGQGNTEAFF
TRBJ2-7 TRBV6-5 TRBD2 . TGTGCCAGCATTGGACTAGCGGGAAGTGAGCAGTACTTC CASIGLAGSEQYF